Listed below are T cell receptor beta chains from one sample, sequenced in a study of a mutant IDH1 vaccine in newly diagnosed glioma. Produced via immunoSEQ multiplex PCR; TCRdb's table is partial and in-frame only. The sample lists 30,000 to 40,000 clones; roughly 80% were seen once. Their target antigens are unknown. The sample here was PBMCs, taken from a glioma patient whose treatment included an IDH1 peptide vaccine. These TCRs come from a man aged 50 to 59 with glioma. CDR3s include the opening cysteine and the closing phenylalanine or tryptophan. A D gene is named only where the DNA matches it firmly. A clone size is listed for some rows: how often the clone was seen (once, few, many), or a class if it is expanded.

abundance: once
d_gene: TRBD1
v_gene: TRBV27
j_gene: TRBJ1-2
CDR3aa: CASRARQGSNYGYTF
CDR3nt: TGTGCCAGCAGGGCCCGACAGGGTAGTAACTATGGCTACACCTTC

abundance: -
d_gene: -
v_gene: TRBV25-1
j_gene: TRBJ2-3
CDR3aa: CASSETFGAAWDTQYF
CDR3nt: TGTGCCAGCAGTGAGACCTTCGGGGCCGCGTGGGATACGCAGTATTTT

abundance: -
d_gene: -
v_gene: TRBV19
j_gene: TRBJ2-3
CDR3aa: CASSIQGIVTDTQYF
CDR3nt: TGTGCCAGTAGTATTCAGGGTATTGTGACAGATACGCAGTATTTT

abundance: -
d_gene: -
v_gene: TRBV6-6
j_gene: TRBJ1-6
CDR3aa: CASSYSGGFNSPLHF
CDR3nt: TGTGCCAGCAGTTACTCCGGGGGGTTCAATTCACCCCTCCACTTT

abundance: -
d_gene: TRBD1
v_gene: TRBV7-9
j_gene: TRBJ1-6
CDR3aa: CASSQGQGGNSPLHF
CDR3nt: TGTGCCAGCAGCCAGGGACAGGGCGGTAATTCACCCCTCCACTTT

abundance: -
d_gene: -
v_gene: TRBV5-1
j_gene: TRBJ1-5
CDR3aa: CASSLEGHSNQPQHF
CDR3nt: TGCGCCAGCAGCTTGGAGGGACATAGCAATCAGCCCCAGCATTTT

abundance: -
d_gene: -
v_gene: TRBV21-1
j_gene: TRBJ1-1
CDR3aa: CASSKSRGRANTEAFF
CDR3nt: TGTGCCAGCAGCAAATCCCGGGGCAGGGCGAACACTGAAGCTTTCTTT

abundance: -
d_gene: -
v_gene: TRBV2
j_gene: TRBJ1-4
CDR3aa: CASRREVDEKLFF
CDR3nt: TGTGCCAGCAGAAGGGAGGTGGATGAAAAACTGTTTTTT

abundance: -
d_gene: -
v_gene: TRBV30
j_gene: TRBJ1-2
CDR3aa: CAWSAVGPNYGYTF
CDR3nt: TGTGCCTGGAGCGCCGTGGGCCCTAACTATGGCTACACCTTC

abundance: once
d_gene: -
v_gene: TRBV29-1
j_gene: TRBJ1-5
CDR3aa: CRSRGNPQHF
CDR3nt: TGCAGGTCCAGAGGGAACCCCCAGCATTTT

abundance: -
d_gene: -
v_gene: TRBV4-1
j_gene: TRBJ2-1
CDR3aa: CASSQEVEVGGGNEQFF
CDR3nt: TGCGCCAGCAGCCAAGAGGTCGAGGTAGGAGGGGGCAATGAGCAGTTCTTC

abundance: -
d_gene: -
v_gene: TRBV13
j_gene: TRBJ1-1
CDR3aa: CASSLPRAEAFF
CDR3nt: TGTGCCAGCAGCTTGCCCCGGGCTGAAGCTTTCTTT

abundance: once
d_gene: TRBD2
v_gene: TRBV27
j_gene: TRBJ2-5
CDR3aa: CASTPGGLAGTETQYF
CDR3nt: TGTGCCAGCACCCCAGGGGGTCTAGCGGGGACAGAGACCCAGTACTTC

abundance: -
d_gene: -
v_gene: TRBV4-1
j_gene: TRBJ2-4
CDR3aa: CASSQGDGGTKNIQYF
CDR3nt: TGCGCCAGCAGCCAAGGGGACGGCGGCACAAAAAACATTCAGTACTTC

abundance: once
d_gene: TRBD1
v_gene: TRBV23-1
j_gene: TRBJ2-5
CDR3aa: CASSQLGGQGGGETQYF
CDR3nt: TGCGCCAGCAGTCAATTAGGGGGACAGGGTGGTGGGGAGACCCAGTACTTC

abundance: -
d_gene: -
v_gene: TRBV6-1
j_gene: TRBJ1-2
CDR3aa: CASHSGARYGYTF
CDR3nt: TGTGCCAGTCACTCAGGGGCGCGATATGGCTACACCTTC

abundance: -
d_gene: -
v_gene: TRBV11-3
j_gene: TRBJ1-1
CDR3aa: CASSLVRDTEAFF
CDR3nt: TGTGCCAGCAGCTTAGTGAGGGACACTGAAGCTTTCTTT

abundance: -
d_gene: -
v_gene: TRBV11-2
j_gene: TRBJ2-7
CDR3aa: CASSPQGGSSTYEQYF
CDR3nt: TGTGCCAGCAGCCCTCAGGGGGGGTCCTCCACCTACGAGCAGTACTTC

abundance: once
d_gene: TRBD1
v_gene: TRBV2
j_gene: TRBJ2-7
CDR3aa: CASSEIARQGPYEQYF
CDR3nt: TGTGCCAGCAGTGAAATCGCGAGACAGGGTCCCTACGAGCAGTACTTC

abundance: -
d_gene: -
v_gene: TRBV7-2
j_gene: TRBJ2-7
CDR3aa: CASSLTHEQYF
CDR3nt: TGTGCCAGCAGCTTAACTCACGAGCAGTACTTC

abundance: -
d_gene: TRBD2
v_gene: TRBV11-2
j_gene: TRBJ2-3
CDR3aa: CASSPSGSELLVDTQYF
CDR3nt: TGTGCCAGCAGTCCGAGCGGGAGTGAATTGCTTGTAGATACGCAGTATTTT

abundance: -
d_gene: -
v_gene: TRBV5-6
j_gene: TRBJ1-2
CDR3aa: CASSLTLPDGYTF
CDR3nt: TGTGCCAGCAGCTTGACCCTACCCGATGGCTACACCTTC

abundance: -
d_gene: TRBD1
v_gene: TRBV7-7
j_gene: TRBJ1-4
CDR3aa: CASSLGQGPSEKLFF
CDR3nt: TGTGCTAGCAGCTTAGGACAGGGACCCTCTGAAAAACTGTTTTTT

abundance: -
d_gene: TRBD1
v_gene: TRBV5-1
j_gene: TRBJ2-5
CDR3aa: CASSSGQGQETQYF
CDR3nt: TGCGCCAGCAGCTCCGGACAGGGCCAAGAGACCCAGTACTTC

abundance: -
d_gene: -
v_gene: TRBV4-3
j_gene: TRBJ2-2
CDR3aa: CASSQWARNTGELFF
CDR3nt: TGCGCCAGCAGCCAATGGGCTAGGAACACCGGGGAGCTGTTTTTT

abundance: -
d_gene: -
v_gene: TRBV19
j_gene: TRBJ1-2
CDR3aa: CASSVPGRGDYGYTF
CDR3nt: TGTGCCAGTAGTGTACCGGGACGGGGGGACTATGGCTACACCTTC

abundance: once
d_gene: TRBD2
v_gene: TRBV2
j_gene: TRBJ2-3
CDR3aa: CASRWSSGTFTDTQYF
CDR3nt: TGTGCCAGCAGATGGTCTAGCGGGACCTTTACAGATACGCAGTATTTT

abundance: -
d_gene: TRBD1
v_gene: TRBV27
j_gene: TRBJ1-5
CDR3aa: CATRKDRGGNQPQHF
CDR3nt: TGTGCCACTCGGAAGGACAGGGGAGGCAATCAGCCCCAGCATTTT

abundance: -
d_gene: -
v_gene: TRBV5-6
j_gene: TRBJ1-1
CDR3aa: CASSPDTDREAFF
CDR3nt: TGTGCCAGCAGCCCTGACACGGACCGTGAAGCTTTCTTT

abundance: -
d_gene: TRBD1
v_gene: TRBV19
j_gene: TRBJ1-2
CDR3aa: CASSKRDSFSYGYTF
CDR3nt: TGTGCCAGTAGTAAAAGGGACAGCTTTAGCTATGGCTACACCTTC

abundance: once
d_gene: -
v_gene: TRBV2
j_gene: TRBJ1-1
CDR3aa: CASIRENTEAFF
CDR3nt: TGTGCCAGCATTAGGGAGAACACTGAAGCTTTCTTT

abundance: -
d_gene: -
v_gene: TRBV5-6
j_gene: TRBJ1-4
CDR3aa: CASSSSEQLSNEKLFF
CDR3nt: TGTGCCAGCAGCTCGAGCGAACAGCTATCTAATGAAAAACTGTTTTTT

abundance: -
d_gene: TRBD1
v_gene: TRBV30
j_gene: TRBJ2-2
CDR3aa: CAYVGQRFTGELFF
CDR3nt: TGTGCCTACGTGGGACAGAGATTCACCGGGGAGCTGTTTTTT

abundance: few
d_gene: -
v_gene: TRBV5-6
j_gene: TRBJ1-1
CDR3aa: CASSFLRENTEAFF
CDR3nt: TGTGCCAGCAGCTTCCTCAGGGAGAACACTGAAGCTTTCTTT

abundance: -
d_gene: -
v_gene: TRBV28
j_gene: TRBJ1-5
CDR3aa: CASMRGNQPQHF
CDR3nt: TGTGCCAGCATGAGAGGCAATCAGCCCCAGCATTTT

abundance: -
d_gene: TRBD1
v_gene: TRBV6-5
j_gene: TRBJ1-6
CDR3aa: CASSRSGTDNSPLHF
CDR3nt: TGTGCCAGCAGTCGGTCCGGGACAGATAATTCACCCCTCCACTTT

abundance: -
d_gene: -
v_gene: TRBV7-3
j_gene: TRBJ1-1
CDR3aa: CASSPTGPPGSTEAFF
CDR3nt: TGTGCCAGCAGCCCGACGGGCCCACCGGGGTCCACTGAAGCTTTCTTT

abundance: -
d_gene: TRBD1
v_gene: TRBV25-1
j_gene: TRBJ1-1
CDR3aa: CASKDRALAFF
CDR3nt: TGTGCCAGCAAGGACAGGGCCTTGGCTTTCTTT

abundance: few
d_gene: -
v_gene: TRBV4-3
j_gene: TRBJ1-1
CDR3aa: CASSQDPLEGRGTEAFF
CDR3nt: TGCGCCAGCAGCCAAGACCCTCTAGAGGGGCGAGGCACTGAAGCTTTCTTT

abundance: -
d_gene: TRBD2
v_gene: TRBV7-9
j_gene: TRBJ2-3
CDR3aa: CASSFGGGGTDTQYF
CDR3nt: TGTGCCAGCAGCTTTGGGGGGGGAGGCACAGATACGCAGTATTTT